The clone carrying this T cell receptor (beta chain) occurred once. Its antigen is not identified. CDR3 length: 15 amino acids. From germline, CDR1 is LGHNA and CDR2 YSLEER. V was pared by 4 bases and J by 4 bases, with 9 bases of the junction left unmatched. The data belong to a study of cytomegalovirus exposure and HLA in healthy donors. Study-level findings and limits: Using the classifier, cytomegalovirus status was reportedly diagnosed with high specificity and sensitivity.

Produced via immunoSEQ multiplex PCR; TCRdb's table is partial and in-frame only. The sample yields approximately 49,000 clones, approximately 90% seen once. Sequenced sample: PBMCs. The V gene is TRBV4-3, the J gene TRBJ2-7, with TRBD1 matching 8 bases. The clonotype originates from a man between 18 and 35 years old in good health and CMV-seronegative. The CDR3 DNA is TGCGCCAGCAGCCCATGGCTAGGACAGGGATACGAGCAGTACTTC. Its protein is CASSPWLGQGYEQYF.